This T cell receptor (beta chain) was retrieved from a study of blood T cells in healthy people across ages. Overall study findings and caveats: It was held that diversity estimates obtained from one million T cells represented underestimates.

PCR was performed a second time for roughly 7 to 12 cycles using a sample-barcoded 5' primer and a J-beta primer mix. A template-switch adaptor that had 12 random nucleotides put a tag on each cDNA molecule. TCRdb processed the 5' RACE reads anew with MiXCR; each CDR3 protein has one entry. This sample has 500,000 to 600,000 distinct CDR3 sequences, with approximately 30% found just once. The people who gave samples were healthy Caucasians from Russia, aged roughly 6 to 100. This clonotype was seen a few times. Its target is unknown. One junction end does not reproduce the germline sequence, and a read error may be involved. The CDR3 is 15 amino acids. From germline, CDR1 is SGDLS and CDR2 YYNGEE.

The sample was blood. This sequence joins TRBV9 and TRBJ2-2, with TRBD2 matching over 11 bases. The TCR was taken from a woman in her 70s in good health. CDR3 sequence: CASSTRLAGSGELLF. The CDR3 coding sequence is TGTGCCAGCAGCACGCGACTAGCGGGGTCCGGGGAGCTGCTTTTT.